Listed here is a single T cell receptor (beta chain). Its antigen is not identified. Unmatched junction bases numbered 6, after V lost 8 bases and J lost 0 bases. The CDR3 totals 14 residues. CDR1 SQVTM and CDR2 ANQGSEA come from the germline V gene. Researchers ran the PCR with 60 Vbeta and 13 Jbeta primers. Clones were read by immunoSEQ multiplex PCR, and TCRdb kept only the in-frame ones, dropping some. This repertoire shows fewer than 40,000 clones, 80% to 90% found once; its top ten account for about 4%. This sample was included in a study of cytomegalovirus exposure and HLA in healthy donors. Study-wide findings and caveats: Association of a missense DCLRE1C variant with TCR beta V- and J-gene trimming was reported in a later analysis.

Sequencing was performed on PBMCs. This TCR was recovered from a woman aged 18-29 years in good health and CMV-seronegative. This chain joins TRBV29-1 and TRBJ2-1; 8 bases agree with TRBD2. DNA of the CDR3: TGCAGCACGGGCGGGGGGAGCTCCTACAATGAGCAGTTCTTC. It codes for CSTGGGSSYNEQFF.